This T cell receptor beta chain was identified in a study of shared clonotypes between healthy human individuals (TCRdb year 2020). With respect to the entire study: Two women and a few men aged 18 to 49 years were included in the cohort. Per donor, three plates each were used for CD4 naive and CD4 memory, two for CD8 naive, and one for CD8 memory. Between about 0.8 and 9 billion PBMCs per donor were obtained by leukapheresis. Libraries were prepared and TCR repertoires were sequenced by different laboratories using diverse techniques, in order to increase sequencing depth and limit assay-specific biases. Blood TCR repertoires of several healthy adults were deeply sequenced to estimate repertoire size and the extent of clonotype sharing between individuals.

The CDR3 measures 17 amino acids from cysteine to phenylalanine. The read is trimmed to its CDR3 DNA, 51 bases read in frame from base 1. CDR1 PRHDT and CDR2 FYEKMQ were looked up in the germline V gene (reference sequence). V ends up 5 bases short and J 5 bases short, with an unmatched junction base count of 14. CD8 naive samples were CD45RO-negative cells positively selected for CCR7, giving a CD45RA+CCR7+ population that excluded TemRA cells. Healthy HIV-negative adults with no recently reported acute infections or vaccinations were included as donors. Every donor was a Caucasian adult residing in Nashville, Tennessee, USA. After blood collection by leukapheresis, PBMCs were isolated using Ficoll-Histopaque density gradient centrifugation and then cryopreserved in the vapor phase of liquid nitrogen. Analytical flow cytometry was used to check the purity and quantity of each magnetically sorted T cell population. Genomic DNA was isolated from every sorted fraction and measured by UV absorbance on a Nanodrop 2000c.

The research as a whole found: Sampling was restricted to blood, and TCR repertoires in tissues likely differ from the TCR repertoires found in blood. About 5% of naive CD4, 3.5% of naive CD8, about 2.5% of memory CD4, and about 0.4% of memory CD8 clonotypes were shared across a handful of donors. Larger estimated clonotype richness was generally found for naive subsets than for memory subsets. Because the study included a small number of donors, the genetic and exposure-history diversity represented was limited. Pairwise subsampling led to the expectation that sequencing depth would affect the degree of clonotype sharing among donors. Higher generation probabilities were observed for clonotypes shared by all four sorted-subset donors than for non-shared clonotypes. Incomplete sequencing was indicated by rarefaction of sorted-subset datasets, despite the large sequencing depth.

Using the deep immunoSEQ assay, TCR CDR3 regions were amplified from genomic DNA by multiplex PCR. Genomic DNA extracted from each cell subset was distributed evenly over all wells of several immunoSEQ 96-well plates, and each plate served as one replicate. For sorted subsets, each replicate PCR was loaded with about 0.2 ug genomic DNA, equivalent to 25,000 to 35,000 T cell genomes. Purified libraries were measured with a Qubit 3.0 fluorometer, size-checked on a Bioanalyzer 2100, and measured again with the KAPA Library Quantification kit. Every immunoSEQ 96-well plate was sequenced on a dedicated single-read 150-cycle Illumina NextSeq 550 flow cell. On the authors' methods: The immunoSEQ output contained only junctional sequences without quality scores, so filtering could not match that applied to full-length reads. Sequences were annotated with PyIR, a Python wrapper for IgBLAST v1.9, and V/J genes and CDR3 were assigned using IMGT germline references. Reads were removed for weak V/J assignments (E-value above 1e-6), missing CDR3, stop codons, out-of-frame junctions, or ambiguous translated residues. V3J clonotypes were defined as sequences sharing the same inferred V gene, J gene, and CDR3 amino acid sequence. To compute the percentage overlap between repertoires, the number of shared unique clonotypes was divided by the size of the smaller repertoire. Richness of each repertoire was evaluated using RTK rarefaction, the Chao1 estimator, and Recon v2.1 estimates of unobserved clonotypes. Generation probabilities for all TCRbeta clonotypes obtained by the gDNA method from four donors were computed using OLGA. This immuneACCESS table, as held by TCRdb, lists in-frame sequences with V and J called but not all clones. Of the missing ones, under half trace to an unresolved V gene in checked studies; the others have no known cause. V and J calls plus clone size are reproduced from that table; the DNA served to infer D and trimming. The sample records under 600,000 clones, 98% of which are singletons. 0.25% to 0.35% of the sample goes to the ten largest clones.

This clone was recorded once. No cognate antigen has been identified for it. No much larger clonotype is one base removed from it; base qualities were not supplied. This TCR was recovered from a man aged 25 to 40 in good health. The sample consisted of naive CD8+ T cells sorted from blood. According to the study, the label for this sample's cell subset or site signals: CD45RA+CCR7+. This chain is built from TRBV13 and TRBJ2-5; 10 bases in the middle match TRBD2. In nucleotide form, the sequence is TGTGCCAGCAGCCCCCCCGTAGCGGGAGGTCACCGGGAGACCCAGTACTTC. It codes for CASSPPVAGGHRETQYF.